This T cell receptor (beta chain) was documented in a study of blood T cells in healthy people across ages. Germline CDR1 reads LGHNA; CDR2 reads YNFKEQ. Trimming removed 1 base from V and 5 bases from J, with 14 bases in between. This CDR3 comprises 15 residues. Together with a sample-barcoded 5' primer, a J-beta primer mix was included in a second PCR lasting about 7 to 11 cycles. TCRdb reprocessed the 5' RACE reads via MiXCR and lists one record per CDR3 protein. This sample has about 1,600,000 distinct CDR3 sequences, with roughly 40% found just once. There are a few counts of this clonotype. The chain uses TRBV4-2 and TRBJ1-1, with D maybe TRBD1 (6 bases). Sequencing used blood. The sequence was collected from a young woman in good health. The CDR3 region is CASSQVGGARTEAFF. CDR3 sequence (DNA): TGTGCCAGCAGCCAAGTTGGGGGCGCGCGGACTGAAGCTTTCTTT.